The 5 T cell receptor beta chains below all came from one sample that was sequenced in a study of T cell responses to AZD1222 COVID-19 vaccine. Only in-frame clones appear in the TCRdb table, and some are missing; sequencing was by immunoSEQ multiplex PCR. The sample includes some 110,000 clones, over 75% seen only once; the top ten take under 3.5%. Here the sequenced sample was peripheral blood, taken on day 0 of AZD1222 vaccination. Every receptor here comes from an adult in good health.

The chain links TRBV30 to TRBJ2-7; no clear D gene. V was pared by 0 bases and J by 3 bases, with 9 bases between. The CDR3 has 13 residues. Germline V gene data show CDR1 as GTSNPN and CDR2 as SVGIG (reference sequence). The CDR3 nucleotides are TGTGCCTGGAGTGTCGCACTCGGCTACGAGCAGTACTTC. Translated, it gives CAWSVALGYEQYF.

This chain connects TRBV5-1 to TRBJ2-7; weak D call: TRBD1 (6 bases). This CDR3 comprises 15 residues. Germline CDR1 reads SGHRS; CDR2 reads YFSETQ. Trimming removed 1 base at V and 2 bases at J, with 13 bases between. The CDR3 loop reads CASSLISTGTYEQYF. The CDR3 DNA reads TGCGCCAGCAGCTTGATCTCAACAGGGACCTACGAGCAGTACTTC.

Here the CDR3 reads CASSFPRGRETQYF. CDR3 coding DNA: TGTGCCAGCAGTTTCCCCAGGGGTCGAGAGACCCAGTACTTC. This sequence joins TRBV28 and TRBJ2-5, with a tentative D call TRBD1 (6 bases). Per the germline V gene, CDR1 is MDHEN and CDR2 is SYDVKM. CDR3 size: 14 residues. V was shortened by 3 bases and J by 4 bases, with 12 bases between the two germline ends.

Only one count was recorded for this clone. This rearrangement joins TRBV18 to TRBJ2-7; D may be TRBD1 (6 bases). The CDR3 loop spans 15 amino acids. Germline V gives CDR1 KGHSH, CDR2 LQKENI. Trimming pared 3 bases from V and 1 base from J, leaving 13 bases between. In DNA, the CDR3 is TGTGCCAGCTCACCCGGACAGATTCATTCCTACGAGCAGTACTTC. Translated, it gives CASSPGQIHSYEQYF.

The J gene is TRBJ1-1, the V gene TRBV29-1, with a weak D call TRBD1 (5 bases). The CDR3 has 14 residues. V was cut by 6 bases and J by 5 bases, with 19 bases left in between. Germline-derived CDR1 and CDR2 are SQVTM and ANQGSEA. The CDR3 region is CSVSPGRGGTEAFF. In DNA form, the CDR3 reads TGCAGCGTCTCCCCGGGGAGGGGAGGGACTGAAGCTTTCTTT.